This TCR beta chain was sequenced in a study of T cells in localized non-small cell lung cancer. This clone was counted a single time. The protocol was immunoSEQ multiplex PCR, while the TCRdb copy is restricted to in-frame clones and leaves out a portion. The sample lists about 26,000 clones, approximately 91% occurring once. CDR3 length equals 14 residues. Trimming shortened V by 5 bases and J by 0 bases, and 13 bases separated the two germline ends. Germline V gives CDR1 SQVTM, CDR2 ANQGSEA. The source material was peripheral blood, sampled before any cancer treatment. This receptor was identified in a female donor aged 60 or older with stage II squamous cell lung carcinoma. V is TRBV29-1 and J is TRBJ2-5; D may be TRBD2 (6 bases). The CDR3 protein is CSVRVADYQETQYF. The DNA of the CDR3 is TGCAGCGTTCGGGTAGCGGACTACCAAGAGACCCAGTACTTC.